A selection of T cell receptor beta chains follows, all from one sample in a study of chemoradiotherapy in HPV16-positive cancers. The table came from immunoSEQ multiplex PCR; TCRdb's copy has only in-frame clones and leaves some out. Among 3,300 or so clones listed, more than 80% were seen once. The sequencing used tumor tissue, collected from a patient who underwent chemoradiotherapy. Receptors were obtained from a human donor with HPV-associated anogenital cancer. Both conserved end residues are part of each CDR3. The order of the fields is D gene, J gene, clone size, V gene, CDR3 DNA, CDR3 protein. A D gene is named only where the DNA matches it firmly. Only some rows state a clone size, as once, few, many or a class for expanded clones.

D gene: .
J gene: TRBJ1-1
clone size: few
V gene: TRBV19
CDR3 DNA: TGTGCCAGTAGTCCTGGTGCCACTGAAGCTTTCTTT
CDR3 protein: CASSPGATEAFF

D gene: TRBD1
J gene: TRBJ1-5
clone size: .
V gene: TRBV28
CDR3 DNA: TGTGCCAGCGGGGACAGGGTGAATCAGCCCCAGCATTTT
CDR3 protein: CASGDRVNQPQHF

D gene: TRBD2
J gene: TRBJ2-7
clone size: .
V gene: TRBV27
CDR3 DNA: TGTGCCAGCAGGGTCTCCCATAGCGGGAGGAAGGGCGAGCAGTACTTC
CDR3 protein: CASRVSHSGRKGEQYF

D gene: TRBD2
J gene: TRBJ2-2
clone size: .
V gene: TRBV5-1
CDR3 DNA: TGCGCCAGCAGCGATCCTCGACTAGCGGGCCTAAAGAACACCGGGGAGCTGTTTTTT
CDR3 protein: CASSDPRLAGLKNTGELFF

D gene: .
J gene: TRBJ1-2
clone size: .
V gene: TRBV11-2
CDR3 DNA: TGTGCCAGCAGCTTGGACCAGGTGGTAGGTGGCTACACCTTC
CDR3 protein: CASSLDQVVGGYTF

D gene: TRBD2
J gene: TRBJ2-7
clone size: .
V gene: TRBV7-9
CDR3 DNA: TGTGCCAGCAGCTTTAGCGGGAGGGGAGGCGAGCAGTACTTC
CDR3 protein: CASSFSGRGGEQYF

D gene: .
J gene: TRBJ1-1
clone size: once
V gene: TRBV30
CDR3 DNA: TGTGCCTGGAGTGTCGGGGGGAACACTGAAGCTTTCTTT
CDR3 protein: CAWSVGGNTEAFF

D gene: .
J gene: TRBJ1-1
clone size: .
V gene: TRBV19
CDR3 DNA: TGTGCCAGTAGTGTGCTCGGGATGAACACTGAAGCTTTCTTT
CDR3 protein: CASSVLGMNTEAFF

D gene: .
J gene: TRBJ1-1
clone size: once
V gene: TRBV29-1
CDR3 DNA: TGCAGCGCCGCCAGGGTTACCTCGAACACTGAAGCTTTCTTT
CDR3 protein: CSAARVTSNTEAFF

D gene: TRBD1
J gene: TRBJ1-2
clone size: .
V gene: TRBV29-1
CDR3 DNA: TGCAGCGTTGAAGAGGTAGGGGGGACAGGGGGCCCTAACTATGGCTACACCTTC
CDR3 protein: CSVEEVGGTGGPNYGYTF

D gene: TRBD2
J gene: TRBJ2-3
clone size: .
V gene: TRBV13
CDR3 DNA: TGTGCCAGCAGCTTAGTCAAGGGAGGGTGGACGCGTCACCTCCCTTCGCAGTATTTT
CDR3 protein: CASSLVKGGWTRHLPSQYF

D gene: .
J gene: TRBJ2-2
clone size: .
V gene: TRBV29-1
CDR3 DNA: TGCAGCGTTACAGAGGGGGACGCCGGGGAGCTGTTTTTT
CDR3 protein: CSVTEGDAGELFF

D gene: .
J gene: TRBJ2-3
clone size: few
V gene: TRBV7-2
CDR3 DNA: TGTGCCAGCAGCTTAGGTCCGGGTACGCAGTATTTT
CDR3 protein: CASSLGPGTQYF

D gene: .
J gene: TRBJ2-1
clone size: few
V gene: TRBV29-1
CDR3 DNA: TGCAGCGCCAAAAATCGAGAAATATACAATGAGCAGTTCTTC
CDR3 protein: CSAKNREIYNEQFF

D gene: .
J gene: TRBJ2-5
clone size: .
V gene: TRBV18
CDR3 DNA: TGTGCCAGCTCACCGAGGACGGCCTACCAAGAGACCCAGTACTTC
CDR3 protein: CASSPRTAYQETQYF

D gene: .
J gene: TRBJ2-7
clone size: few
V gene: TRBV15
CDR3 DNA: TGTGCCACCAGCAGAGATTCTACAGGGGGGGCCGAGCAGTACTTC
CDR3 protein: CATSRDSTGGAEQYF

D gene: TRBD1
J gene: TRBJ2-5
clone size: .
V gene: TRBV19
CDR3 DNA: TGTGCCAGTAGTTCCCGGGACAGTGGAGAGACCCAGTACTTC
CDR3 protein: CASSSRDSGETQYF

D gene: .
J gene: TRBJ2-7
clone size: .
V gene: TRBV4-1
CDR3 DNA: TGCGCCAGCAGCCAAGAGGGCTCCTACGAGCAGTACTTC
CDR3 protein: CASSQEGSYEQYF

D gene: .
J gene: TRBJ2-7
clone size: .
V gene: TRBV30
CDR3 DNA: TGTGCCTGGAGTCTTTTGGGGAGCTACTCCTACGAGCAGTACTTC
CDR3 protein: CAWSLLGSYSYEQYF

D gene: TRBD2
J gene: TRBJ2-1
clone size: .
V gene: TRBV19
CDR3 DNA: TGTGCCAGTAGTATAGGTAGCGGGAGAGAAAATGAGCAGTTCTTC
CDR3 protein: CASSIGSGRENEQFF

D gene: TRBD2
J gene: TRBJ2-1
clone size: .
V gene: TRBV7-2
CDR3 DNA: TGTGCCAGCAGCCCAGGAGCGGGAGGGCCGAGAAAGGAGCAGTTCTTC
CDR3 protein: CASSPGAGGPRKEQFF

D gene: .
J gene: TRBJ2-7
clone size: .
V gene: TRBV28
CDR3 DNA: TGTGCCAGCAGTTCAGTAACGAGAATTGAAAAAGGGGAGCAGTACTTC
CDR3 protein: CASSSVTRIEKGEQYF